Listed here are 18 T cell receptor beta chains from one sample, sequenced in a study. TCRdb reanalysed the RT-PCR reads using MiXCR and keeps one entry per CDR3 protein. The repertoire holds about 680,000 distinct CDR3 sequences, 13% to 15% seen once, with 3.6% in the top ten. The specimen sequenced was memory CD4+ T cells from blood. Receptors originate from a female donor in good health, serving as a healthy control.

This clonotype was picked up many times. The CDR3 reads CASSSSPSFNSNQPQHF. The CDR3 coding sequence is TGTGCCAGCAGCTCCTCCCCTTCTTTTAATAGCAATCAGCCCCAGCATTTT. V and J are TRBV12-3 or TRBV12-4 and TRBJ1-5; no clear D. The CDR3 totals 17 residues. V lost 6 bases and J 0 bases, leaving 18 bases between the germline ends.

The chain carries TRBV4-1 and TRBJ2-7; D might be TRBD2 (6 bases). The CDR3 has 14 residues. CDR1 MGHRA and CDR2 YSYEKL come from the germline V gene. Trimming left V 3 bases short and J 2 bases short, with 11 bases between. The CDR3 bases are TGCGCCAGCAGCCACCCGACGGGAGCCTACGAGCAGTACTTC. It yields the protein CASSHPTGAYEQYF.

This clonotype was detected only a few times. The gene calls are TRBV20-1 and TRBJ2-1, with 15 bases identical to TRBD2. Germline V gene lookup returns CDR1 DFQATT and CDR2 SNEGSKA (reference sequence). This CDR3 has 15 residues. With V trimmed by 4 bases and J by 5 bases, 3 bases remained unmatched. The CDR3 region is CSATRTSGRDNEQFF. CDR3 nucleotides: TGCAGTGCTACGCGGACTAGCGGGAGGGACAATGAGCAGTTCTTC.

The chain employs TRBV5-1 and TRBJ1-4, with D hard to call. V was clipped by 2 bases and J by 7 bases, with 18 bases between them. Germline assignment: CDR1 SGHRS and CDR2 YFSETQ. This CDR3 has 16 amino acids. Here the CDR3 reads CASSFAGGPMGEKLFF. CDR3 DNA: TGCGCCAGCAGCTTTGCTGGAGGACCAATGGGTGAAAAACTGTTTTTT.

The J gene is TRBJ1-2, the V gene TRBV6-1; D is ambiguous. The CDR3 is 15 amino acids. Trimming took off 1 base at V and 4 bases at J, with 13 bases between the two ends. The germline CDR1 and CDR2 sequences are MNHNS and SASEGT. CDR3 DNA: TGTGCCAGCAGTGAAGATGGCGGCTATGGCTATGGCTACACCTTC. This sequence encodes CASSEDGGYGYGYTF.

CDR3 residues: CASSQAGLGLNEQYF. The CDR3 nucleotides read TGTGCCAGCAGCCAGGCCGGGCTAGGACTTAACGAGCAGTACTTC. J is TRBJ2-7 and V is TRBV4-2; D possibly corresponds to TRBD2 (5 bases). CDR1 is LGHNA, CDR2 YNFKEQ, per germline. The CDR3 runs to 15 residues. Trimming cost V 3 bases and J 5 bases, with 17 bases left between them.

This clonotype was seen a handful of times. The chain joins TRBV5-1 to TRBJ1-2; D gene unclear. With 1 base removed from V and 6 bases from J, the gap between germline ends came to 7 bases. Germline values: CDR1 SGHRS, CDR2 YFSETQ. The CDR3 is 12 amino acids. CDR3 protein: CASSLREDGYTF. In nucleotides, the CDR3 is TGCGCCAGCAGCTTGAGAGAGGATGGCTACACCTTC.

Concerning this clonotype itself: Its ends do not fully match the called genes, so a read error is possible. The J gene is TRBJ2-3, the V gene TRBV14; TRBD1 agrees at 8 bases. The CDR3 is 14 residues long. CDR1 SGHDN and CDR2 FVKESK come from the germline V gene. DNA for the CDR3: TGTGCCAGCAGCCAAGGCACAGGGGGGTATACGAAGTATTTT. It specifies CASSQGTGGYTKYF.

This chain links TRBV20-1 with TRBJ1-5; 7 bases line up with TRBD1. From germline, CDR1 is DFQATT and CDR2 SNEGSKA (reference sequence). This CDR3 contains 14 residues. The trim removed 6 bases at V and 4 bases at J, leaving 9 bases unmatched. Written as DNA, the CDR3 is TGCAGTGCCACTAAAGGGACAGATAATCAGCCCCAGCATTTT. Its protein product is CSATKGTDNQPQHF.

The sample holds many counts of this clonotype. The chain carries TRBV29-1 and TRBJ2-7, with 9 bases matching TRBD1. CDR1 and CDR2 from the germline V gene are SQVTM and ANQGSEA. The CDR3 is made up of 15 amino acids. Losses at the gene ends were 6 bases for V and 6 bases for J; bases not matched to a gene: 15. The CDR3 sequence: CSVWGTGSTGSEQYF. Here the CDR3 DNA reads TGCAGCGTGTGGGGGACAGGGAGTACCGGGAGCGAGCAGTACTTC.

A remark on this clonotype: This CDR3 is missing its conserved last phenylalanine or tryptophan, likely due to a read error. The gene calls are TRBV10-3 and TRBJ2-3, with D unresolved. CDR3 length: 15 residues. V lost 6 bases and J lost 6, with 19 bases in between. Germline CDR1 reads ENHRY; CDR2 reads SYGVKD. CDR3 DNA sequence: TGTGCCATCAGCTCCTCTGGGGATAGTTCGGATACGCAGTATTAT. Translated, it gives CAISSSGDSSDTQYY.

Only a few counts were recorded for this clonotype. The chain has TRBV12-5 and TRBJ2-5; 7 nucleotides match TRBD1. The CDR3 spans 14 residues. Trimming removed 7 bases from V and 1 base from J; junction bases left unmatched: 6. The germline V gene has CDR1 LGHNT and CDR2 FRNRAP. DNA of the CDR3: TGTGCTAGTGCCCCAAGGACAGGCCAAGAGACCCAGTACTTC. Protein sequence: CASAPRTGQETQYF.

In this sample, this clonotype turned up many times. This rearrangement joins TRBV12-3 or TRBV12-4 to TRBJ1-1, with D maybe TRBD1 (6 bases). This CDR3 spans 12 amino acids. V shed 6 bases and J shed 8 bases, with 13 bases lying between them. The CDR3 DNA is TGTGCCAGCAGAGTAACCGGGACAGAAGCTTTCTTT. Encoded protein: CASRVTGTEAFF.

In this sample, this clonotype turned up a few times. This chain joins TRBV5-1 and TRBJ1-6; possible D gene TRBD1, 5 bases. CDR3 length: 15 residues. V was trimmed by 4 bases and J by 10 bases, leaving 18 bases between them. Looked up from germline, CDR1 is SGHRS and CDR2 is YFSETQ. In nucleotides, the CDR3 is TGCGCCAGCAGCGAGGGACCCCGTGAAAACTCACCCCTCCACTTT. Protein sequence: CASSEGPRENSPLHF. Full variable domain (remainder filled in from reference TRBV5-1 and TRBJ1-6): KAGVTQTPRYLIKTRGQQVTLSCSPISGHRSVSWYQQTPGQGLQFLFEYFSETQRNKGNFPGRFSGRQFSNSRSEMNVSTLELGDSALYLCASSEGPRENSPLHFGNGTRLTVT.

The chain employs TRBV9 and TRBJ2-2; D uncertain. Deletions cut 3 bases from V and 8 bases from J, with 8 bases between. Germline V gene lookup returns CDR1 SGDLS and CDR2 YYNGEE. CDR3 length equals 12 residues. This CDR3 reads CASSAAWGELFF. The CDR3 DNA sequence: TGTGCCAGCAGCGCAGCCTGGGGGGAGCTGTTTTTT.

The gene calls are TRBV20-1 and TRBJ2-1, with D unclear. The CDR3 is 14 amino acids. V was clipped by 4 bases and J by 10 bases, with 20 bases between them. Germline V gene sequence: CDR1 DFQATT, CDR2 SNEGSKA (reference sequence). Written as DNA, the CDR3 is TGCAGTGCTAAAATTTTTGACCGAAGGTCGGAGCAGTTCTTC. Its protein is CSAKIFDRRSEQFF.

The chain's CDR3 is CASIRQGLVGETQYF. The CDR3 DNA reads TGTGCCAGCATAAGACAGGGTCTCGTGGGAGAGACCCAGTACTTC. This sequence joins TRBV2 and TRBJ2-5, with 7 bases aligning to TRBD1. J gave up 4 bases and V 7 bases, and 12 bases lay outside the gene matches. From germline, CDR1 is SNHLY and CDR2 FYNNEI. This CDR3 spans 15 amino acids.

The DNA for the CDR3 is TGTGCCAGCAGTTTAAGGACCCTCCTCAGGGGCTACACCTTC. It translates to CASSLRTLLRGYTF. The chain uses TRBV12-3 or TRBV12-4 and TRBJ1-2; D is unresolved. This CDR3 is built from 14 residues. The V and J ends lost 2 bases and 8 bases respectively, with 15 bases between them.